This TCR beta chain was sequenced in a study of T cell responses to AZD1222 COVID-19 vaccine. Overall study findings and caveats: AZD1222 recipients seropositive at baseline numbered only 5 or 6. Samples come after the peak T cell response, not at day 14. Donors in the cohort were predominantly white British and more often female, and clonal diversity was possibly underestimated. Spike-specific TCR repertoires showed rising breadth and depth after two AZD1222 doses.

Remarks on this clone: Antigen specificity is unknown. The same CDR3 also results from other DNA sequences found in this sample.

Sequenced by immunoSEQ multiplex PCR; TCRdb stores in-frame clones only, minus some. The data show 140,000 to 150,000 clones, approximately 93% seen once. The source of this sequence is an adult who had recovered from COVID-19. Source: peripheral blood, taken after recovery from COVID-19.

This chain's CDR3 is CASSLRQGDYGYTF. CDR3 nucleotides: TGTGCCAGCAGTTTAAGGCAGGGTGACTATGGCTACACCTTC. The chain links TRBV27 to TRBJ1-2; maybe TRBD1 (5 bases). V lost 2 bases to trimming and J lost 3 bases, with 10 bases between them. CDR1 is MNHEY and CDR2 is SMNVEV in the germline V gene (reference sequence). This CDR3 is 14 amino acids long.